This T cell receptor (beta chain) comes out of a study of blood T cell repertoires in COVID-19. Looking at the study overall: Sites across the United States, Italy and Spain contributed samples from acute and convalescent COVID-19. Sources were T cells, B-cell-depleted T cells, or PBMCs; the material itself was cDNA or gDNA.

The germline V gene encodes CDR1 KGHSH and CDR2 LQKENI. There are 18 residues in the CDR3. Trimming removed 1 base from V and 0 bases from J, with 13 bases in between. Original processing notes: Quantification of nucleated cells was approximated via reference gene primer amplification. Clones were read by immunoSEQ multiplex PCR, and TCRdb kept only the in-frame ones, dropping some. The V and J calls and clone size were taken over from that table, and D and trimming were inferred from the DNA. The data hold roughly 28,000 clones, with roughly 87% observed a single time. The sequenced sample consisted of peripheral blood. The J gene is TRBJ2-6, the V gene TRBV18; D is possibly TRBD1 (6 bases). This TCR was recovered from a human donor with acute or convalescent COVID-19. The donor label of this sample is uncertain. CDR3 sequence: CASSPLQGSSSGANVLTF. CDR3 nucleotide sequence: TGTGCCAGCTCACCACTACAGGGCTCAAGCTCTGGGGCCAACGTCCTGACTTTC.